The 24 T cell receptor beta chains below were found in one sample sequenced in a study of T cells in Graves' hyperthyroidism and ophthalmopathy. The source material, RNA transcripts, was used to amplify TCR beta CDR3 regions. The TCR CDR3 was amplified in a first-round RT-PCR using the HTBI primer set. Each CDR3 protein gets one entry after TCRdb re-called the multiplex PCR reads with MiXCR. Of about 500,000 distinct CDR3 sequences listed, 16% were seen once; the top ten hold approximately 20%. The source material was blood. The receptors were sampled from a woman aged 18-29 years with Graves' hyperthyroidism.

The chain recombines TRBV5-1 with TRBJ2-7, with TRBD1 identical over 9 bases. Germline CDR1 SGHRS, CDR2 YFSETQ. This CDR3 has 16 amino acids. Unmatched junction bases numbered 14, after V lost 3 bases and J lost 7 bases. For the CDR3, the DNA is TGCGCCAGCAGCTATGTAACGGGACAGGGAAACAATGAGCAGTACTTC. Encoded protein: CASSYVTGQGNNEQYF.

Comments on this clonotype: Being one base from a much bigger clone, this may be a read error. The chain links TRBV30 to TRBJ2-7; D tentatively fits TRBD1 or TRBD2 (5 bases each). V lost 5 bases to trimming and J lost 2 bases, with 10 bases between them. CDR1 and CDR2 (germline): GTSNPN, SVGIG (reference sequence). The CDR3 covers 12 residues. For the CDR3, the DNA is TGTGCCTGGGGTAGGGACGCCTACGAGCAGTACTTC. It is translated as CAWGRDAYEQYF.

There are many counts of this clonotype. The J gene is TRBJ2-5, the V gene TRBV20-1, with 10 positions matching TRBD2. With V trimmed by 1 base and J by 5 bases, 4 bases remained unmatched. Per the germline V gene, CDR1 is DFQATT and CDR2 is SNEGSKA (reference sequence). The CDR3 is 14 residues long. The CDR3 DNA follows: TGCAGTGCTAGAGCTAGCGGGAGTAGCGAGACCCAGTACTTC. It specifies CSARASGSSETQYF.

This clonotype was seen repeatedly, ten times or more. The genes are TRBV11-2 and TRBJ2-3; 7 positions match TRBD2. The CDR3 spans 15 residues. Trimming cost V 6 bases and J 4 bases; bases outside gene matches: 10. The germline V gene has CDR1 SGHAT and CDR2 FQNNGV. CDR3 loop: CASSFTGGSADTQYF. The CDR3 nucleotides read TGTGCCAGCAGTTTCACGGGGGGATCTGCAGATACGCAGTATTTT.

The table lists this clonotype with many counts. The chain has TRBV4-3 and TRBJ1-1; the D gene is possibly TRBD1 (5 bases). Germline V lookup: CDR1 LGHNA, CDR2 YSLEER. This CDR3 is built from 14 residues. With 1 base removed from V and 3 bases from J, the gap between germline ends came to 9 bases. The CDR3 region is CASSQVTGDTEAFF. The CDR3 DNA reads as TGCGCCAGCAGCCAAGTTACGGGGGACACTGAAGCTTTCTTT.

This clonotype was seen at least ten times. The CDR3 region is CASSPLSGRAGEQYF. CDR3 bases: TGTGCCAGCAGTCCCCTTAGCGGGAGGGCCGGCGAGCAGTACTTC. J is TRBJ2-7 and V is TRBV12-3 or TRBV12-4, with 11 positions matching TRBD2. The CDR3 loop spans 15 amino acids. The ends lost 5 bases at V and 6 bases at J; junction bases unmatched: 9.

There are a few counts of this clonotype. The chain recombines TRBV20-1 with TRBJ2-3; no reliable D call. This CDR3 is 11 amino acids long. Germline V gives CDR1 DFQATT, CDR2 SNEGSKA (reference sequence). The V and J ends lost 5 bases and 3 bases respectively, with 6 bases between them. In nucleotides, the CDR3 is TGCAGTGCTTCCAGTACAGATACGCAGTATTTT. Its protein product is CSASSTDTQYF.

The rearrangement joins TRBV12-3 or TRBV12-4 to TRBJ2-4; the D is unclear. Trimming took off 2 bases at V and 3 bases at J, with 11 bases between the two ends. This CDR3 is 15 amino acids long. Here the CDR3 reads CASSLFPVGKNIQYF. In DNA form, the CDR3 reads TGTGCCAGCAGTTTATTCCCGGTGGGCAAAAACATTCAGTACTTC.

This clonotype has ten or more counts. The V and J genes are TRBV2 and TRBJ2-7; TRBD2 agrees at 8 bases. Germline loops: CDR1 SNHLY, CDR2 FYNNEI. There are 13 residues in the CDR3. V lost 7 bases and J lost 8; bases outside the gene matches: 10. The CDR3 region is CASTGWEREQQYF. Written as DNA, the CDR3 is TGTGCCAGCACCGGGTGGGAGCGGGAGCAGCAGTACTTC.

In nucleotides, the CDR3 is TGTGCCAGCAGCGCCGGACAGGGAGTTCACAATGAGCAGTTCTTC. It specifies CASSAGQGVHNEQFF. V usage is TRBV5-6 and J usage is TRBJ2-1; TRBD1 matches at 8 bases. Germline CDR1 and CDR2: SGHDT and YYEEEE. This CDR3 spans 15 amino acids. V lost 4 bases, J lost 5 bases, and 8 bases stayed unmatched.

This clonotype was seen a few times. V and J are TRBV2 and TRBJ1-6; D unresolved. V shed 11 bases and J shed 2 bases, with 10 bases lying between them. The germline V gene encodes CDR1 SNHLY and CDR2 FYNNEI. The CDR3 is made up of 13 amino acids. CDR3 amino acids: CAGSGPYNSPLHF. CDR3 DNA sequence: TGTGCCGGATCGGGCCCCTATAATTCACCCCTCCACTTT.

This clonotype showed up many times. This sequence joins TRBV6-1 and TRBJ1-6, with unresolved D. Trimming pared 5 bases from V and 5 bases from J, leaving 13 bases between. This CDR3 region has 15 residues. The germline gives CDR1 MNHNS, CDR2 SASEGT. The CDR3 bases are TGTGCCAGCAGTTATGGGCCGGGAGATAATTCACCCCTCCACTTT. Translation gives CASSYGPGDNSPLHF.

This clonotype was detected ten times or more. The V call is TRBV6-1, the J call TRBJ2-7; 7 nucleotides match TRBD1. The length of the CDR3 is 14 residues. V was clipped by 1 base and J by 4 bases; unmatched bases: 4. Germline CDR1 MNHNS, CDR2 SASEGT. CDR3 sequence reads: CASSEVGDSYEQYF. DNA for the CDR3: TGTGCCAGCAGTGAAGTGGGGGACAGTTACGAGCAGTACTTC.

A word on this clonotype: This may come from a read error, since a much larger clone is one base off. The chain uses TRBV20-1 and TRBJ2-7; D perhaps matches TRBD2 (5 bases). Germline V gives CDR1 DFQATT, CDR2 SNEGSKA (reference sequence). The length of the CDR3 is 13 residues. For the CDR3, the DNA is TGCAGTGCTAGAGATCTGGGAGCTTACGATCAGTACTTC. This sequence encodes CSARDLGAYDQYF.

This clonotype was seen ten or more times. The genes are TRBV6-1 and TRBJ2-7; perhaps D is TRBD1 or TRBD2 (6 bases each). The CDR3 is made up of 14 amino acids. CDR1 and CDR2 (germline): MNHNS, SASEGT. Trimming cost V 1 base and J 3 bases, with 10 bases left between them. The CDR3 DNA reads TGTGCCAGCAGTGAAGTAGCGGACAGCTACGAGCAGTACTTC. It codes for CASSEVADSYEQYF.

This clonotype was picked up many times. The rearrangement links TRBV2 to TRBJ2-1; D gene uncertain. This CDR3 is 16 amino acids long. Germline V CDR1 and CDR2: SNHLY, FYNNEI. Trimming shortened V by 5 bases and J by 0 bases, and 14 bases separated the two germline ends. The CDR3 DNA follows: TGTGCCAGCAGTCCAAGACGTACACTCTCCTACAATGAGCAGTTCTTC. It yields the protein CASSPRRTLSYNEQFF.

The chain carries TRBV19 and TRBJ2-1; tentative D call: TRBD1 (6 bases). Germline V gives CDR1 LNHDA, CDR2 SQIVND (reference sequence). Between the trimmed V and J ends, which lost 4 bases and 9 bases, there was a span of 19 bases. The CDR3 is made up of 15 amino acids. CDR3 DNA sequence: TGTGCCAGTAGTAAAACAGGGAAGTTGGTCGGTGAGCAGTTCTTC. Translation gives CASSKTGKLVGEQFF.

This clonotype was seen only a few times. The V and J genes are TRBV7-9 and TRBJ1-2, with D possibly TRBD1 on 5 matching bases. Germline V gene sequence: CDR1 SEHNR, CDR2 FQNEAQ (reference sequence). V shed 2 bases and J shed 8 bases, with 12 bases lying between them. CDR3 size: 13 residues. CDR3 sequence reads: CASSLHIGDGYTF. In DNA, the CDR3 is TGTGCCAGCAGCTTACATATCGGGGACGGCTACACCTTC.

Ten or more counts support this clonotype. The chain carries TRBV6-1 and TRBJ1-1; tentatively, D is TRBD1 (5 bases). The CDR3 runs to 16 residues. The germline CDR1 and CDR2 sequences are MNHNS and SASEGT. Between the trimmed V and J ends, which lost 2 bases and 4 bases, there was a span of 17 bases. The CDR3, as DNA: TGTGCCAGCAGTGAACTTCAGGGTGTTGTGGGCACTGAAGCTTTCTTT. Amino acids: CASSELQGVVGTEAFF.

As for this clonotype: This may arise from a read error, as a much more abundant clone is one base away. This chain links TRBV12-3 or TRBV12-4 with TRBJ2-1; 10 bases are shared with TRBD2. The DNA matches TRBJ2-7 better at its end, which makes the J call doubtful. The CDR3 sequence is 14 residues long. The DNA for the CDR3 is TGTGCCAGCACCATCAGACTAGCGGGCAATGAGCAGTACTTC. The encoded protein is CASTIRLAGNEQYF.

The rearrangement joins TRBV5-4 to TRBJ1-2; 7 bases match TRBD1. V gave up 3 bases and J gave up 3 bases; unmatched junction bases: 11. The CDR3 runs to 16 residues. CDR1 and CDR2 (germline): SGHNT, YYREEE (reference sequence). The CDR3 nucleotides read TGTGCCAGCAGCTCCCCCCAGGGGGATCGACACTATGGCTACACCTTC. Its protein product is CASSSPQGDRHYGYTF. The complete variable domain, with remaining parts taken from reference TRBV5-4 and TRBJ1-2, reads ETGVTQSPTHLIKTRGQQVTLRCSSQSGHNTVSWYQQALGQGPQFIFQYYREEENGRGNFPPRFSGLQFPNYSSELNVNALELDDSALYLCASSSPQGDRHYGYTFGSGTRLTVV.

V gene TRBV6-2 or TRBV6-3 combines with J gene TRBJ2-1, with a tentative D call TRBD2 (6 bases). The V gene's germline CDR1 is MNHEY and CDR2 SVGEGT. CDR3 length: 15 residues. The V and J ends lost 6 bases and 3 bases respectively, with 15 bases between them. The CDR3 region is CASSEPGLDYNEQFF. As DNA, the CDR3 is TGTGCCAGCAGCGAACCGGGACTTGACTACAATGAGCAGTTCTTC.

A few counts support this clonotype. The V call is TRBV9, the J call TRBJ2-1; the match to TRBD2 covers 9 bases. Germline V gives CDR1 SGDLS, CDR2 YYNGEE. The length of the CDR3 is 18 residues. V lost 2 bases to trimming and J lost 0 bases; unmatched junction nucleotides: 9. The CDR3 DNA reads TGTGCCAGCAGCGTGGATATTCCGGGACTAGCCTCCTACAATGAGCAGTTCTTC. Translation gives CASSVDIPGLASYNEQFF.

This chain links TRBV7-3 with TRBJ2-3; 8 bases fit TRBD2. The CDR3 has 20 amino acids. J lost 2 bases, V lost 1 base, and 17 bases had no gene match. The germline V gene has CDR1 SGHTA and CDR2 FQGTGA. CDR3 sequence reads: CASSLMARGITGGSTDTQYF. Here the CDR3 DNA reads TGTGCCAGCAGCTTAATGGCGCGGGGAATAACGGGGGGGTCCACAGATACGCAGTATTTT.